This T cell receptor beta chain was identified in a study of blood T cell repertoires in COVID-19. Clones were read by immunoSEQ multiplex PCR, and TCRdb kept only the in-frame ones, dropping some. The data contain 300,000 to 350,000 clones, approximately 85% of them singletons. The sequencing input was PBMCs or T cells enriched from blood (not recorded which). The sequence came from a man aged 25 to 40 who had recovered from COVID-19.

DNA of the CDR3: TGTGCCAGCTCACCACCTGGTAACAGGGGGAATTCACCCCTCCACTTT. Translating gives CASSPPGNRGNSPLHF. V and J are TRBV18 and TRBJ1-6; 8 bases align to TRBD1. Germline CDR1 and CDR2: KGHSH and LQKENI. With V trimmed by 0 bases and J by 7 bases, 5 bases remained unmatched. This CDR3 contains 16 residues. Full variable domain (missing parts from reference TRBV18 and TRBJ1-6): NAGVMQNPRHLVRRRGQEARLRCSPMKGHSHVYWYRQLPEEGLKFMVYLQKENIIDESGMPKERFSAEFPKEGPSILRIQQVVRGDSAAYFCASSPPGNRGNSPLHFGNGTRLTVT.